This TCR beta chain was obtained from a study of shared clonotypes between healthy human individuals. On the study more broadly: Those who served as donors were a couple of women and a few men between the ages of 18 and 49. General study findings and limits: The represented genetic and exposure-history diversity was limited by the small number of donors. Generation probabilities of non-shared clonotypes were lower (relative to those shared by all four donors).

This clone came up a few times. Its antigen is not known. Trimming shortened V by 6 bases and J by 6 bases, and 12 bases separated the two germline ends. Germline values: CDR1 MDHEN, CDR2 SYDVKM. The CDR3 contains 13 residues. Negatively enriched CD4+ T cells were divided by CD45RA into naive and memory. Using immunoSEQ multiplex PCR, the repertoire was profiled, and TCRdb retains in-frame clones only, with some absent. The sample lists around 980,000 clones, about 80% seen once, with 0.61% in the top ten. This chain connects TRBV28 to TRBJ1-5; no clear D gene. The sample comprised memory CD4+ T cells from PBMCs. Subset noted: CD45RA-negative fraction. The receptor was derived from a man between 18 and 29 years old in good health. Some clones in this sample may be carry-over from other donors' samples. Here the CDR3 reads CASRVEPLQPQHF. The CDR3 DNA is TGTGCCAGCAGGGTGGAGCCCCTTCAGCCCCAGCATTTT.